The clone carrying this TCR beta chain was seen a few times. Its antigen is still unknown. The library came from three nested PCR rounds adapted from ARM-PCR protocols. TCRdb ran MiXCR on the multiplex PCR reads and lists one entry per CDR3 protein. The sample yields some 66,000 distinct CDR3 sequences, about 61% seen once. The source of the sample is a study of tumor and adjacent non-tumor tissue in lung cancer. In the study overall: On average, productive TCRbeta reads reached about 4 million per sample.

The ends were cut back, 3 bases at V and 6 bases at J, with 12 bases in the middle. Germline assignment: CDR1 KGHSH and CDR2 LQKENI. This CDR3 has 13 residues. This sample's RNA came from whole unsorted tissue. Distant lung tissue was collected more than 3 cm away from the tumor edge. Notes on the study in general: Normal lung showed higher cumulative top 100 clone frequency than tumor. Tumor tissue had significantly higher TCR diversity than normal lung.

This chain connects TRBV18 to TRBJ2-7, with D uncertain. The sample comprised distant non-tumor lung tissue. This clonotype was sampled from a man between 65 and 85 years old with non-small cell lung cancer. CDR3 coding DNA: TGTGCCAGCTCACCCGGAACTCTTCCCGAGCAGTACTTC. Protein sequence: CASSPGTLPEQYF.